The sequence of this T cell receptor (beta chain) was determined in a study of T cells in Graves' hyperthyroidism and ophthalmopathy. Amplification of TCR beta CDR3 regions was performed using RNA transcripts as template. With the HTBI primer set, the TCR CDR3 went through a first round of RT-PCR. Using its own MiXCR run on the multiplex PCR reads, TCRdb lists one record per CDR3 protein. This table has some 180,000 distinct CDR3 sequences, about 15% appearing once. This clonotype has at least ten counts. Its target is unknown. On the basis of clinical symptoms, serum thyroxine and TRAb, thyroid ultrasound and orbital computed tomography, diagnoses were made. Study findings and constraints: Most thyroid clonotypes expanded above 0.001 were also detected in blood.

Trimming removed 2 bases from V and 0 bases from J; junction bases left unmatched: 8. CDR1 and CDR2 (germline): DFQATT, SNEGSKA (reference sequence). This CDR3 is 16 amino acids long. The TCR comes from a woman between 45 and 60 years old with Graves' hyperthyroidism. The V call is TRBV20-1, the J call TRBJ2-3, with 7 bases that match TRBD1. Sequencing input: blood. Here the CDR3 DNA reads TGCAGTGCTAGACCCTACAGGGGCCCTAGCACAGATACGCAGTATTTT. It encodes CSARPYRGPSTDTQYF.